A selection of T cell receptor beta chains follows, all from one sample in a study of Graves' ophthalmopathy and Graves' hyperthyroidism. TCRdb itself ran the multiplex PCR reads through MiXCR, one entry per CDR3 protein. This sample has some 750,000 distinct CDR3 sequences, with 35% to 50% found just once. Sequenced: peripheral blood. Receptors were obtained from an adult man with Graves' ophthalmopathy. Both conserved end residues are part of each CDR3. D genes are given only for firm matches. The size entry is marked missing in some rows and otherwise reads once, few, many or a size class.

v_gene	d_gene	j_gene	abundance	CDR3nt	CDR3aa
TRBV9	NA	TRBJ2-2	few	TGTGCCAGCAGCGTAGAGCCGGGGGAAAGGACCGGGGAGCTGTTTTTT	CASSVEPGERTGELFF
TRBV10-3	NA	TRBJ1-4	many	TGTGCCATCAGTGAGTCGGAGCTCGAAAAACTGTTTTTT	CAISESELEKLFF
TRBV7-3	NA	TRBJ1-1	many	TGTGCCAGCAGCTTAACGGCCGGGACGGACACTGAAGCTTTCTTT	CASSLTAGTDTEAFF
TRBV10-1	NA	TRBJ2-3	NA	TGCGCCAGCAGTGGTGGAGGACGGGGGACCACAGATACGCAGTATTTT	CASSGGGRGTTDTQYF
TRBV7-9	TRBD2	TRBJ2-2	NA	TGTGCCAGCAGCTTAGCCACGGGAGGGACGAACACCGGGGAGCTGTTTTTT	CASSLATGGTNTGELFF
TRBV29-1	NA	TRBJ2-7	once	TGCAGCGTTGAAGAAACCGGGGCAGAGGGCGCCTACGAGCAGTACTTC	CSVEETGAEGAYEQYF
TRBV19	TRBD1	TRBJ2-5	NA	TGTGCCAGCCCGGACAGGCAAGAGACCCAGTACTTC	CASPDRQETQYF
TRBV19	TRBD1	TRBJ2-5	few	TGTGCCACCGTAGGACAGGTGCTACAAGAGACCCAGTACTTC	CATVGQVLQETQYF
TRBV15	NA	TRBJ1-5	few	TGTGCCACCAGCAGACCCGGTGCGGGCAATAATCAGCCCCAGCATTTT	CATSRPGAGNNQPQHF
TRBV5-6	NA	TRBJ2-7	NA	TGTGCCAGCATATGGGGACCAACTGAGCAGTACTTC	CASIWGPTEQYF
TRBV19	NA	TRBJ1-1	few	TGTGCCAGTAGTATTGGAGGCGCTGGCACTGAAGCTTTCTTT	CASSIGGAGTEAFF
TRBV12-5	TRBD1	TRBJ1-1	NA	TGTGCTAGTGCTAAGACAGGGACCGATAACGCTGAAGCTTTCTTT	CASAKTGTDNAEAFF
TRBV6-5	TRBD2	TRBJ2-5	few	TGTGCCAGCAGTTACACCTCGAGTAATCGGGGACTAGACCAGTACTTC	CASSYTSSNRGLDQYF
TRBV11-2	NA	TRBJ1-4	few	TGTGCCAGCAGCTTAGGCGGGGCAGGCACAACTAATGAAAAACTGTTTTTT	CASSLGGAGTTNEKLFF
TRBV4-1	NA	TRBJ2-5	NA	TGCGCCAGCAGCCAAGATCCCTCCGGCGGAGAGACCCAGTACTTC	CASSQDPSGGETQYF
TRBV19	NA	TRBJ2-7	many	TGTGCCACCCGGGGCGTCAACTCCTACGAGCAGTACTTC	CATRGVNSYEQYF
TRBV5-1	TRBD1	TRBJ1-5	NA	TGCGCCAGCAGCTGGACAGGCGCAAACAATCAGCCCCAGCATTTT	CASSWTGANNQPQHF
TRBV10-3	NA	TRBJ2-5	NA	TGTGCCAGCAGTTTAAAACAGGGAGAGGAGACCCAGTACTTC	CASSLKQGEETQYF
TRBV24-1	NA	TRBJ2-2	NA	TGTGCCACCGGGAGTCGTCAGAACACCGGGGAGCTGTTTTTT	CATGSRQNTGELFF
TRBV7-8	TRBD1	TRBJ1-6	NA	TGTGCCAGCAGCCTAACAGGGGGTGGTTCACCCCTCCACTTT	CASSLTGGGSPLHF
TRBV6-1	TRBD1	TRBJ2-7	NA	TGTGCCAGCAGCCCGGACAGGGCGTCCTACGAGCAGTACTTC	CASSPDRASYEQYF
TRBV24-1	TRBD1	TRBJ2-7	NA	TGTGCCATCAGTGACCCAGGGACAGCTGGCTACGGGCAGTACTTC	CAISDPGTAGYGQYF
TRBV29-1	TRBD2	TRBJ2-5	many	TGCAGCGTTGCTGTCGGGGGGGGGGAGACCCAGTACTTC	CSVAVGGGETQYF
TRBV10-2	TRBD1	TRBJ1-1	many	TGCGCCAGCAGAGGACAGGGGGATAACACTGAAGCTTTCTTT	CASRGQGDNTEAFF
TRBV7-9	TRBD1	TRBJ2-5	NA	TGCGCCAGCAGCCAGGGGACAGGGGCCACGGAGACCCAGTACTTC	CASSQGTGATETQYF
TRBV24-1	NA	TRBJ1-5	many	TGTGCCAGCAGGGAGCCGGGGGGACAGCCCCAGCATTTT	CASREPGGQPQHF
TRBV15	TRBD2	TRBJ2-2	many	TGTGCCACCAGCAGAGTCGGGGGGGCGTTCACCGGGGAGCTGTTTTTT	CATSRVGGAFTGELFF
TRBV2	TRBD1	TRBJ1-4	many	TGTGCCAGCAGTGAAGGACAGGGTGCCGAAAAACTGTTTTTT	CASSEGQGAEKLFF
TRBV4-2	TRBD2	TRBJ2-5	NA	TGTGCCAGTGCTAGCGGGAAGACCCAGTACTTC	CASASGKTQYF
TRBV7-9	TRBD1	TRBJ1-5	few	TGTGCCAGCTCACCCGAAGCCGGGACAGGGGGCAATCAGCCCCAGCATTTT	CASSPEAGTGGNQPQHF
TRBV7-8	TRBD1	TRBJ1-5	NA	TGCGCCAGCAGCCAAGAGGGGGCTAGCAATCAGCCCCAGCATTTT	CASSQEGASNQPQHF
TRBV7-3	TRBD2	TRBJ2-5	NA	TGTGCCAGCAGCCACTCTAGCGGGGCGGCTCAAGAGACCCAGTACTTC	CASSHSSGAAQETQYF
TRBV6-4	TRBD1	TRBJ2-6	few	TGTGCCAGCAGTAATCGGGACAGGGGGCTTGGGGCCAACGTCCTGACTTTC	CASSNRDRGLGANVLTF